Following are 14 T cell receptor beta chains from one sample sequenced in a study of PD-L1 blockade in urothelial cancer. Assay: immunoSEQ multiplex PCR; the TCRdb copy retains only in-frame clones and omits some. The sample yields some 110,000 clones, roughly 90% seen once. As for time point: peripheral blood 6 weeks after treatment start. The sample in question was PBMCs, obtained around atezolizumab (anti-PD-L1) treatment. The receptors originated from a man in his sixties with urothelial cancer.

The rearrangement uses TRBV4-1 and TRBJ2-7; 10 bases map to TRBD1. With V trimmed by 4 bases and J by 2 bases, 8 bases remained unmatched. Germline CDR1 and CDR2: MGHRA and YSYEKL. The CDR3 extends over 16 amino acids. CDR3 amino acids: CASSRPRTGGTYEQYF. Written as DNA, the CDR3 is TGCGCCAGCAGCCGCCCCAGGACAGGGGGGACCTACGAGCAGTACTTC.

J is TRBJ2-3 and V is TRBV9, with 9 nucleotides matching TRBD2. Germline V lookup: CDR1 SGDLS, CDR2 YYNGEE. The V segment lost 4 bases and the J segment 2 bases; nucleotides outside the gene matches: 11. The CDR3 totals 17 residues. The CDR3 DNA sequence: TGTGCCAGCAGCCATGCCCGGGCTAGCGGGACCACAGATACGCAGTATTTT. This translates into CASSHARASGTTDTQYF.

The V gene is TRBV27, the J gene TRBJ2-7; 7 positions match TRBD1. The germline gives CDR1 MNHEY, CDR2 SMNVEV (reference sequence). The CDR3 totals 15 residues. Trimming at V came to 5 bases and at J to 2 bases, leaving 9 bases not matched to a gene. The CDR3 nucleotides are TGTGCCAGCAGTCCCTGGACAGGCCCTACCTACGAGCAGTACTTC. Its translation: CASSPWTGPTYEQYF.

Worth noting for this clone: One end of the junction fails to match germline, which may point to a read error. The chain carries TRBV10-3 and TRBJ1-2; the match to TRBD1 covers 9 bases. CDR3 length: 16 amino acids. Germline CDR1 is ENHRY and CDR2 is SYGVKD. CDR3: CASSYSRGQGNYGYTF. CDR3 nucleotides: TGTGCCAGCAGTTACTCGAGGGGACAGGGTAACTATGGCTACACCTTC.

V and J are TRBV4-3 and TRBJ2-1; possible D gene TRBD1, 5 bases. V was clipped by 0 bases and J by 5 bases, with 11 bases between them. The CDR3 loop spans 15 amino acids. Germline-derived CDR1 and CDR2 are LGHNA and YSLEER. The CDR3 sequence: CASSQEPGRNNEQFF. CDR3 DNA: TGCGCCAGCAGCCAAGAACCAGGGCGCAACAATGAGCAGTTCTTC.

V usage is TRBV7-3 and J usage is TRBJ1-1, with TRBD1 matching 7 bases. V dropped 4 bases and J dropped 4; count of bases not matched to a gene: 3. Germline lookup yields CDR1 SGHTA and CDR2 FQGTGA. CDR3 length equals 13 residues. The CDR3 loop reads CASSSTGSTEAFF. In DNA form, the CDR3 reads TGTGCCAGCAGCTCGACAGGGAGCACTGAAGCTTTCTTT.

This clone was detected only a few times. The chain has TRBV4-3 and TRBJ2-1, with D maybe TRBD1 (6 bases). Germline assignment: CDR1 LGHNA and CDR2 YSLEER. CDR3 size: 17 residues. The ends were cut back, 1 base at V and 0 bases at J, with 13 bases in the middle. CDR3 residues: CASSQGVRGSSYNEQFF. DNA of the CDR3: TGCGCCAGCAGCCAAGGGGTGAGGGGGAGCTCCTACAATGAGCAGTTCTTC.

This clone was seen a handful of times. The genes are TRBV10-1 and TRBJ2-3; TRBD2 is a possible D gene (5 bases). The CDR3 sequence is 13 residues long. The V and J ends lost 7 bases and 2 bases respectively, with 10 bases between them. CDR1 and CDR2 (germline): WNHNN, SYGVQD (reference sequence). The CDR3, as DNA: TGCGCCAGCACCCGGGATCTCACAGATACGCAGTATTTT. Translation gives CASTRDLTDTQYF.

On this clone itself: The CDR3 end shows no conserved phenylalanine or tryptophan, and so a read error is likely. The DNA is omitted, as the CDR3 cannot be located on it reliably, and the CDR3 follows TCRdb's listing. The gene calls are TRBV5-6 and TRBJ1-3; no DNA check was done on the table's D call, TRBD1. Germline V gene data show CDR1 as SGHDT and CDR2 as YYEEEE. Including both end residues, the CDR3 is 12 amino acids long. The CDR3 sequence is CASSRLGTGRAV.

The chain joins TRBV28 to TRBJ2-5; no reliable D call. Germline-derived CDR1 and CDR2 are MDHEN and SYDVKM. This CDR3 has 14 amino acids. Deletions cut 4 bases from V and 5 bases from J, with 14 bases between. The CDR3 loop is CASSSPPHGETQYF. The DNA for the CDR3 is TGTGCCAGCAGTTCCCCACCTCACGGTGAGACCCAGTACTTC.

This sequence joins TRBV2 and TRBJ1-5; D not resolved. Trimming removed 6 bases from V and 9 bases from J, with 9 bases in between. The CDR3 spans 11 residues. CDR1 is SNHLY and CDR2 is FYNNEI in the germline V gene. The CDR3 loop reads CASRAGGPQHF. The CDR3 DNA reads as TGTGCCAGCAGAGCCGGCGGGCCCCAGCATTTT.

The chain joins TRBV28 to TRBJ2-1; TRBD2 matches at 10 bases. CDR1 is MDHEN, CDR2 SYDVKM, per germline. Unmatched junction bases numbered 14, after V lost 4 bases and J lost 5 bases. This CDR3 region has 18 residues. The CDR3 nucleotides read TGTGCCAGCAGTTACCGGACTAGCGGACTCCCACACAACAATGAGCAGTTCTTC. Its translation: CASSYRTSGLPHNNEQFF.

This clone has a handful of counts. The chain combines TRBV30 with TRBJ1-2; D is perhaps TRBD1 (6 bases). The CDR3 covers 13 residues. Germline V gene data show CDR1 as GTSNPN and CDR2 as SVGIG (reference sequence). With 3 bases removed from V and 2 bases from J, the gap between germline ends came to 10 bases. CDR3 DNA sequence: TGTGCCTGGAGGGCCAGGGGAAACTATGGCTACACCTTC. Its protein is CAWRARGNYGYTF.

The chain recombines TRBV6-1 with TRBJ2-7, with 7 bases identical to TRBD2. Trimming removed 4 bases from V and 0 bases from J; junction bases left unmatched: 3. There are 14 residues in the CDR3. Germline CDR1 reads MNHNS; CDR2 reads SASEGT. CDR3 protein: CASSGTSDSYEQYF. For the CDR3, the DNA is TGTGCCAGCAGTGGTACTAGCGACTCCTACGAGCAGTACTTC.